This T cell receptor beta chain is drawn from a study of CD8 T cells in Susac syndrome. cDNA came from approximately 0.5 to 1 ug RNA primed by random hexamers. immunoSEQ multiplex PCR amplified TCR beta CDR3 across 54 Vbeta, 13 Jbeta. MiXCR, applied by TCRdb to the immunoSEQ multiplex PCR reads, yields one record per CDR3 protein. The repertoire holds under 550,000 distinct CDR3 sequences, with more than 80% as singletons. CDR3 length equals 15 residues. Trimming took off 3 bases at V and 2 bases at J, with 14 bases between the two ends. Germline V CDR1 and CDR2: SGHTA, FQGNSA. This clonotype was sampled from a human donor with multiple sclerosis. The rearrangement links TRBV7-2 to TRBJ2-7; D is perhaps TRBD1 or TRBD2 (5 bases each). Sequenced sample: CD8+ T cells from PBMCs. CDR3 bases: TGTGCCAGCAGCTTTCCAGGGACGCTGGCCTACGAGCAGTACTTC. Protein: CASSFPGTLAYEQYF.